These T cell receptor beta chains were read from a single sample in a study of blood T cell repertoires in COVID-19. Profiling relied on immunoSEQ multiplex PCR, and the TCRdb table lists in-frame clones only, not all of them. Here the sample spans about 170,000 clones, 85% being singletons. The sequenced sample consisted of peripheral blood. These receptors were collected from a woman at least 80 years old with COVID-19, enrolled during active disease. Each CDR3 is given with its conserved first and last residue. A D gene is named only where the DNA matches it firmly. A row's size may be missing; if present it is once, few, many or a size class.

d_call,j_call,clone_size,v_call,cdr3_nt,cdr3_aa
TRBD1,TRBJ1-4,.,TRBV6-6,TGTGCCAGCAGTTACTTACCTCGGACAGGGGATGAAAAACTGTTTTTT,CASSYLPRTGDEKLFF
TRBD1,TRBJ2-1,.,TRBV25-1,TGTGCCAGCATTCGGACAGGGCGCTACAATGAGCAGTTCTTC,CASIRTGRYNEQFF
.,TRBJ2-5,.,TRBV27,TGTGCCAGCAGTTTCAGCAGGAAAGAGACCCAGTACTTC,CASSFSRKETQYF
.,TRBJ1-2,.,TRBV29-1,TGCAGCGTTGGACAGGACTATGGCTACACCTTC,CSVGQDYGYTF
.,TRBJ1-6,many,TRBV9,TGTGCCAGCAGCGTAGTCTCCGGGACTGGGGTTTCACCCCTCCACTTT,CASSVVSGTGVSPLHF
.,TRBJ1-3,.,TRBV19,TGTGCCAGTAGGAATCGACCGGGACAACGGTACTCTGGAAACACCATATATTTT,CASRNRPGQRYSGNTIYF
TRBD1,TRBJ1-3,.,TRBV11-2,TGTGCCAGCAGCCCAGGACAGGGCTCTGGAAACACCATATATTTT,CASSPGQGSGNTIYF
.,TRBJ1-1,.,TRBV18,TGTGCCAGCTCACCGAGCACCGACAGAAACACTGAAGCTTTCTTT,CASSPSTDRNTEAFF
.,TRBJ1-1,.,TRBV5-1,TGCGCCAGCAGCTTGGATGCGGCTGAAGCTTTCTTT,CASSLDAAEAFF
.,TRBJ1-1,.,TRBV7-3,TGTGCCAGCAGTACGGGAGGGGTGAACACTGAAGCTTTCTTT,CASSTGGVNTEAFF
.,TRBJ2-1,.,TRBV5-1,TGCGCCAGCAGCCGCGGTACGTCCTCCTACAATGAGCAGTTCTTC,CASSRGTSSYNEQFF
TRBD2,TRBJ2-1,.,TRBV5-4,TGTGCCAGCAGCCCTTCGCTAGCGGGGACTTACAATGAGCAGTTCTTC,CASSPSLAGTYNEQFF
.,TRBJ1-2,.,TRBV28,TGTGCCAGCAGTCCACATCAGGGGTTGGGGGTTGGCTACACCTTC,CASSPHQGLGVGYTF
TRBD2,TRBJ2-2,.,TRBV11-3,TGTGCCAGCAGCTTAGGTCTAGCGGGAGACACCGGGGAGCTGTTTTTT,CASSLGLAGDTGELFF
.,TRBJ1-3,.,TRBV5-1,TGCGCCAGCAGCTTGGGACAGGCGACTGGAAACACCATATATTTT,CASSLGQATGNTIYF
.,TRBJ1-2,.,TRBV28,TGTGCCAGCAGTCCCCGCCTTTGGGCCTCTAACTATGGCTACACCTTC,CASSPRLWASNYGYTF